Detailed here is one T cell receptor beta chain. Its antigen is not identified. Assay used: immunoSEQ multiplex PCR; TCRdb lists only in-frame clones, some missing. The sample contains just under 70,000 clones, roughly 84% of which appear only once. Described time point: week 35, safety follow-up. Vaccination used 300 ug of mutant IDH1 20-mer peptide per dose, with topical imiquimod. This sample was taken from a study of a mutant IDH1 vaccine in newly diagnosed glioma. The V gene lost 5 bases and the J gene lost 5 bases, with 13 bases spanning the gap. There are 13 residues in the CDR3. Looked up from germline, CDR1 is ENHRY and CDR2 is SYGVKD.

The V gene is TRBV10-3, the J gene TRBJ2-7; D is unresolved. The TCR comes from a man younger than 35 with glioma. This specimen was PBMCs, taken from a glioma patient whose treatment included an IDH1 peptide vaccine. CDR3 amino acids: CAISNRPQDEQYF. The CDR3 coding sequence is TGTGCCATCAGTAATAGACCGCAGGACGAGCAGTACTTC.